This T cell receptor beta chain appears in the sequencing data of a study of persistence of HIV-infected CD4 T cells. Study-wide points: Antigen-responding cells were enriched for degenerate expanded CDR3beta sequences.

To note about this clone: Its antigen is not known.

The immunoSEQ assay was version 4, run in survey mode. Some clones are missing from TCRdb's copy, which holds only in-frame ones; the method was immunoSEQ multiplex PCR. The table lists about 25,000 clones, around two thirds of them singletons. V lost 6 bases to trimming and J lost 5 bases; unmatched junction nucleotides: 8. The CDR3 covers 14 residues. Germline V gene sequence: CDR1 SQVTM, CDR2 ANQGSEA. Cells were stimulated with overlapping HIV-1 Gag 15-mer peptides. Sorting selected CD4+ T cells upregulating both CD40 ligand and CD69. Plasma HIV-1 RNA stayed below 50 copies/mL for at least 4 years. Anti-CD28/CD49d costimulation, CD40-blocking antibody and enfuvirtide were given to CD8-depleted PBMCs for 18 hours.

The TCR was taken from an adult man with HIV who was CMV-seropositive. The chain employs TRBV29-1 and TRBJ2-5, with 11 bases identical to TRBD2. Sequenced material: CD4+ T cells sorted from PBMCs after approximately 19-hour stimulation, taken from a patient who received antiretroviral therapy. The CDR3 region is CSVDISGGAETQYF. CDR3 sequence (DNA): TGCAGCGTAGACATTAGCGGGGGGGCTGAGACCCAGTACTTC.